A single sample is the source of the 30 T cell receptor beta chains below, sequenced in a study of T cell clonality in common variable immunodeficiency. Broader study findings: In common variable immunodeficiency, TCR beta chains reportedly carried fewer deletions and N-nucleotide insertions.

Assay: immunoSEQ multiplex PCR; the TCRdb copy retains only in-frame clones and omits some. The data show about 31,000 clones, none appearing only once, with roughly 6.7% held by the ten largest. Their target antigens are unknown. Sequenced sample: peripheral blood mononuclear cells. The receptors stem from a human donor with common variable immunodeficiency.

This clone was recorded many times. The CDR3 region is CASSASGQSNEKLFF. The covered CDR3 bases are TGTGCCAGCAGCGCCTCGGGACAGAGTAATGAAAAA. The J gene is TRBJ1-4, the V gene TRBV7-9; 7 bases fit TRBD1. The CDR3 end lies 3 residues beyond the end of the read and is filled in from the germline J gene. Trimming took 5 bases from V and 4 from J; bases not matched to a gene: 7. The CDR3 extends over 15 amino acids. Germline values: CDR1 SEHNR, CDR2 FQNEAQ (reference sequence). The complete variable domain, with remaining parts taken from reference TRBV7-9 and TRBJ1-4, reads DTGVSQNPRHKITKRGQNVTFRCDPISEHNRLYWYRQTLGQGPEFLTYFQNEAQLEKSRLLSDRFSAERPKGSFSTLEIQRTEQGDSAMYLCASSASGQSNEKLFFGSGTQLSVL.

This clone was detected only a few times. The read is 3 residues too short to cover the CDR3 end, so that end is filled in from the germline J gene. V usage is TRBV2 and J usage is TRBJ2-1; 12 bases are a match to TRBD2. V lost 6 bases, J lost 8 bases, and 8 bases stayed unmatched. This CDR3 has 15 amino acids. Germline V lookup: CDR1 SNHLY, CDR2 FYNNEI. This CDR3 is CASSPTSGRLDEQFF. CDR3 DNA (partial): TGTGCCAGCAGCCCTACTAGCGGGAGGTTGGATGAG.

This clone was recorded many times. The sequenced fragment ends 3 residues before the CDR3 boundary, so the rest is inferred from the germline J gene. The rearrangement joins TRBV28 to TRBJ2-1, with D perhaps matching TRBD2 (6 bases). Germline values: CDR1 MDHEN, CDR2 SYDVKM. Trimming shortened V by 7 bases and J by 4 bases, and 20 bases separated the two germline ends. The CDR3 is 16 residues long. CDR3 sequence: CASNTPWVAEYNEQFF. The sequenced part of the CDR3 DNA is TGTGCCAGCAACACCCCTTGGGTAGCGGAGTACAATGAG. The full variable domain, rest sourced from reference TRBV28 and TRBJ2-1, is DVKVTQSSRYLVKRTGEKVFLECVQDMDHENMFWYRQDPGLGLRLIYFSYDVKMKEKGDIPEGYSVSREKKERFSLILESASTNQTSMYLCASNTPWVAEYNEQFFGPGTRLTVL.

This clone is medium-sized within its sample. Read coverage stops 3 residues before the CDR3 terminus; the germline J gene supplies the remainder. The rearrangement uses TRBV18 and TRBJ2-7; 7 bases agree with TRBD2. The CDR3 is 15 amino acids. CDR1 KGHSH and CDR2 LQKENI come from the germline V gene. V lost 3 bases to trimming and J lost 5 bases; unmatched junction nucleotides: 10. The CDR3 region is CASSPTRESYHEQYF. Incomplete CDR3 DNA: TGTGCCAGCTCACCGACGCGGGAGTCGTACCACGAG.

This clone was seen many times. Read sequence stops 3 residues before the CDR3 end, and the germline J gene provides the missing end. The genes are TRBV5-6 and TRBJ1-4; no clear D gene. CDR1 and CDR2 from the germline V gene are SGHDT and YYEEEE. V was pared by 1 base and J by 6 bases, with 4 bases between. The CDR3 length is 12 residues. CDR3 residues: CASSLSDEKLFF. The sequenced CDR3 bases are TGTGCCAGCAGCTTGTCAGATGAAAAA. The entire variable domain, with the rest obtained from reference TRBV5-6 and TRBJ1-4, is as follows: DAGVTQSPTHLIKTRGQQVTLRCSPKSGHDTVSWYQQALGQGPQFIFQYYEEEERQRGNFPDRFSGHQFPNYSSELNVNALLLGDSALYLCASSLSDEKLFFGSGTQLSVL.

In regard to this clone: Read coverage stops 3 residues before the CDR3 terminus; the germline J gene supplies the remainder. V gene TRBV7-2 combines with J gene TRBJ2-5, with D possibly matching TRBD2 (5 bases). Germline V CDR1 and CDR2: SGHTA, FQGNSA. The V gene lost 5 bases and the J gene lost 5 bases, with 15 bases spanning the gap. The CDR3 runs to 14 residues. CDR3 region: CASSASSSLETQYF. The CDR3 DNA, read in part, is TGTGCCAGCAGCGCCTCATCTAGCCTCGAGACC. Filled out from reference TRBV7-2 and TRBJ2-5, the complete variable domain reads GAGVSQSPSNKVTEKGKDVELRCDPISGHTALYWYRQSLGQGLEFLIYFQGNSAPDKSGLPSDRFSAERTGGSVSTLTIQRTQQEDSAVYLCASSASSSLETQYFGPGTRLLVL.

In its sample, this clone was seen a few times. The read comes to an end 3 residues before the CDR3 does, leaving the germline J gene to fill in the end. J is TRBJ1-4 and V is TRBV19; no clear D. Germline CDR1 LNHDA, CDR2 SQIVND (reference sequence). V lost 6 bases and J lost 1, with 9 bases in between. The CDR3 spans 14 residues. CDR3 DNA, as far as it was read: TGTGCCAGTAGCGCACCGGGAACTAATGAAAAA. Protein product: CASSAPGTNEK. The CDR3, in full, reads CASSAPGTNEKLFF.

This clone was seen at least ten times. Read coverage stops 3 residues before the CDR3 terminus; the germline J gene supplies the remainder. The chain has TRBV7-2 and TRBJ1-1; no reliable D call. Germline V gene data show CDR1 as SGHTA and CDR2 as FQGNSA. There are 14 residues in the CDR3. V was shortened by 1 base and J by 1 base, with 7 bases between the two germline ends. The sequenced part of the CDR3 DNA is TGTGCCAGCAGCTTAGGTGGCAAGAACACTGAA. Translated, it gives CASSLGGKNTE. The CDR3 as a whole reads CASSLGGKNTEAFF.

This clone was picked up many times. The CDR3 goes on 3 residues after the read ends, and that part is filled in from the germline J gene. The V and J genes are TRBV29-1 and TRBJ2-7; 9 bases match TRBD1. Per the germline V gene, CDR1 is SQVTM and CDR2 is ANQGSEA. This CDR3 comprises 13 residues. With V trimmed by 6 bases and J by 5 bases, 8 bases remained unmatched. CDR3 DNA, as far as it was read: TGCAGCGTGTCGGACAGGGGAATTAACGAG. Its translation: CSVSDRGINE. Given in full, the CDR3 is CSVSDRGINEQYF.

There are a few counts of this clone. CDR3 amino acids: CSARTGNQPQHF. CDR3 DNA (partial): TGCAGCGCCCGGACAGGGAATCAGCCC. The V gene is TRBV29-1, the J gene TRBJ1-5, with 8 nucleotides matching TRBD1. Coverage ceases 3 residues before the CDR3 finishes, and the germline J gene fills in the end. CDR3 size: 12 residues. Germline loops: CDR1 SQVTM, CDR2 ANQGSEA. J gave up 4 bases and V 7 bases, and 3 bases lay outside the gene matches. The whole variable domain, filled in from reference TRBV29-1 and TRBJ1-5, reads SAVISQKPSRDICQRGTSLTIQCQVDSQVTMMFWYRQQPGQSLTLIATANQGSEATYESGFVIDKFPISRPNLTFSTLTVSNMSPEDSSIYLCSARTGNQPQHFGDGTRLSIL.

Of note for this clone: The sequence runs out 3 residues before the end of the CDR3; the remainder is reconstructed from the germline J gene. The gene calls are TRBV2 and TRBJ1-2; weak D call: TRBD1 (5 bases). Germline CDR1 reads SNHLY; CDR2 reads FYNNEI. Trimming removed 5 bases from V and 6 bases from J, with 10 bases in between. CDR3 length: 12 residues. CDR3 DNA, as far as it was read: TGTGCCAGCAGTCCAGGGTATAATGGC. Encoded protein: CASSPGYNG. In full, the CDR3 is CASSPGYNGYTF.

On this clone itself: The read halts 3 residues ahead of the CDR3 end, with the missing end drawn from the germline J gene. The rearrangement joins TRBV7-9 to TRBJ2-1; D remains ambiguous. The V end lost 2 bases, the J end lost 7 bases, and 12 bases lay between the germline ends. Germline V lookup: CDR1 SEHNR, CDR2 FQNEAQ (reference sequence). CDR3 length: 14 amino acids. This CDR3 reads CASSLWSHTNEQFF. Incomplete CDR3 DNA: TGTGCCAGCAGCTTATGGTCTCACACAAATGAG.

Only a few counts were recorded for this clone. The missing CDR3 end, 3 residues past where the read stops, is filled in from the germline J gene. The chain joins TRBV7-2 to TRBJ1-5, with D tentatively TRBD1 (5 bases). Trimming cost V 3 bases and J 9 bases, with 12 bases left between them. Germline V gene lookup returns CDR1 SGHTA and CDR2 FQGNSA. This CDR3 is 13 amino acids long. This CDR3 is CASSFVTGGPQHF. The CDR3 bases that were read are TGTGCCAGCAGCTTTGTTACGGGGGGGCCC.

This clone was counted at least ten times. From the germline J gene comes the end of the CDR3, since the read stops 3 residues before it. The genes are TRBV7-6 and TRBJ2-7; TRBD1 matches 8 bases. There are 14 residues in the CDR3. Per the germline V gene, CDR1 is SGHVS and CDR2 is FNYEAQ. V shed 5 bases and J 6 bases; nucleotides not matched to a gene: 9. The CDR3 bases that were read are TGTGCCAGCAGCACTGGACAGGGAAGGGTCGAG. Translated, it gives CASSTGQGRVE. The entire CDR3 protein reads CASSTGQGRVEQYF. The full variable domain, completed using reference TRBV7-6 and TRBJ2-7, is GAGVSQSPRYKVTKRGQDVALRCDPISGHVSLYWYRQALGQGPEFLTYFNYEAQQDKSGLPNDRFSAERPEGSISTLTIQRTEQRDSAMYRCASSTGQGRVEQYFGPGTRLTVT.

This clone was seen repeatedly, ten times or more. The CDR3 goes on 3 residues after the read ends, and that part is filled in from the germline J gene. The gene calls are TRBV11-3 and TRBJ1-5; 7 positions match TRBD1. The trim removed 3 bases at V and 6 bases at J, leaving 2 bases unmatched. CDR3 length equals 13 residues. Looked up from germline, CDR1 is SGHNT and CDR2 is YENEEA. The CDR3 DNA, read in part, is TGTGCCAGCAGCTTGGGGGACAGTCAGCCC. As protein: CASSLGDSQP. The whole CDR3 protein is CASSLGDSQPQHF.

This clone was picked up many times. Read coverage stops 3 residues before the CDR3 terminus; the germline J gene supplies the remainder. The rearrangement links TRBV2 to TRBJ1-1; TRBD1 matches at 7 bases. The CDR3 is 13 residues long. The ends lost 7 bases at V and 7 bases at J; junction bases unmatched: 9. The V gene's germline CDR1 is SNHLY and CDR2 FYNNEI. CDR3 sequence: CASILDRASEAFF. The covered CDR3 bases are TGTGCCAGCATCCTCGACAGGGCCAGTGAA.

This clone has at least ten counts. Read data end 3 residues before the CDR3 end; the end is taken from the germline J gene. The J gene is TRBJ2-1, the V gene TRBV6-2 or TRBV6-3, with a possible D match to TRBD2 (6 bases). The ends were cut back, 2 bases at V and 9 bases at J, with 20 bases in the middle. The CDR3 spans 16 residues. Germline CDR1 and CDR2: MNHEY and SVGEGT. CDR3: CASSYKGGEEGSEQFF. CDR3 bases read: TGTGCCAGCAGTTACAAGGGCGGGGAGGAGGGAAGTGAG.

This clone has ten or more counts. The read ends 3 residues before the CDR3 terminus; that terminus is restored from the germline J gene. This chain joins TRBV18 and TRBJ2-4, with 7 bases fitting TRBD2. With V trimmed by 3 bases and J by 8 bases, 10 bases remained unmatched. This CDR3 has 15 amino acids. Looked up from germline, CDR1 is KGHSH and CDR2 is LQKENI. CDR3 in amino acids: CASSPDYSSGDIQYF. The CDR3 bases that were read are TGTGCCAGCTCACCTGATTATTCTAGCGGAGACATT.

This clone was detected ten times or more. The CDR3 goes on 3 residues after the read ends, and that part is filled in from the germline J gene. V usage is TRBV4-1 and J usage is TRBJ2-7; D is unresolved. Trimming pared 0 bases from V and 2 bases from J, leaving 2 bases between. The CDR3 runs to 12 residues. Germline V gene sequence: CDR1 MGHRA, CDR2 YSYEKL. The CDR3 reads CASSQDTYEQYF. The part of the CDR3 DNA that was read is TGCGCCAGCAGCCAAGATACCTACGAG.

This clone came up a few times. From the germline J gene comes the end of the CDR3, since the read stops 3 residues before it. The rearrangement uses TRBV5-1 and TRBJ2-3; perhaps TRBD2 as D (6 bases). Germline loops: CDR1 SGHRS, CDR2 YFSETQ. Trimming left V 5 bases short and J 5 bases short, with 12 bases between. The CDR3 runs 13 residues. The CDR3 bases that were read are TGCGCCAGCAGGAATGCCGGGGGAGATACG. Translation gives CASRNAGGDT. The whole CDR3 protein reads CASRNAGGDTQYF.

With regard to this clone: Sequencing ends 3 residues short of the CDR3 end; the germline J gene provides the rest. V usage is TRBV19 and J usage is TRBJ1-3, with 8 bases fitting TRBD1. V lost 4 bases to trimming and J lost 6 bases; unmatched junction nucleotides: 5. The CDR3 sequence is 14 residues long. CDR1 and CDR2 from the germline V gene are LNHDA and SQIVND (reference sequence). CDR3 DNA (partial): TGTGCCAGTAGTACGACAGGGGCGGCAAACACC. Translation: CASSTTGAANT. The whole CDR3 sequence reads CASSTTGAANTIYF.

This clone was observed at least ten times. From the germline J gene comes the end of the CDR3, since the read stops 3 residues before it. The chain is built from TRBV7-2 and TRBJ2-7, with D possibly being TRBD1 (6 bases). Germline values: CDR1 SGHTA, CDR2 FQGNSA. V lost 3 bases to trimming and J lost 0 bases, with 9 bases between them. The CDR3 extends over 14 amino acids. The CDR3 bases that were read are TGTGCCAGCAGCTTTCAGGGGAGCTCCTACGAG. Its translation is CASSFQGSSYE. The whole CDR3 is CASSFQGSSYEQYF.

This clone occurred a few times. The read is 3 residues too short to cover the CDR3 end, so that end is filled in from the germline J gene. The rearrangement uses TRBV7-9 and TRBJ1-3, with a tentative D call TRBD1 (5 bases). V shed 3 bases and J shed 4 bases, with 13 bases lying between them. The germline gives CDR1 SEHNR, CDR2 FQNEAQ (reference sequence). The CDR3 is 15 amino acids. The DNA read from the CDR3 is TGTGCCAGCAGCTTCGGCGGGGACCAAGGAAACACC. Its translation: CASSFGGDQGNT. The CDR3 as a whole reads CASSFGGDQGNTIYF.

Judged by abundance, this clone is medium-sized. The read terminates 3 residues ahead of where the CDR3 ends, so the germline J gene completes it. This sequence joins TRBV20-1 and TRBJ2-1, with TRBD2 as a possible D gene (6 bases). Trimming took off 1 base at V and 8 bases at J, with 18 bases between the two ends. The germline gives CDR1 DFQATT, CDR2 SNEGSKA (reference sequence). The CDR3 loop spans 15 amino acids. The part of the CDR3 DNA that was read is TGCAGTGCTAGAGGGCTACTAGCAAAGGTCGATGAG. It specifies CSARGLLAKVDE. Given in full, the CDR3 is CSARGLLAKVDEQFF.

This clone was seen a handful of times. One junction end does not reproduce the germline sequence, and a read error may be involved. CDR3 protein: CSSSPDRVYTF. The part of the CDR3 DNA that was read is TGTTCCAGCAGCCCGGACAGGGTC. The chain combines TRBV7-9 with TRBJ1-2; TRBD1 matches at 8 bases. The CDR3 goes on 3 residues after the read ends, and that part is filled in from the germline J gene. The CDR3 consists of 11 residues. CDR1 and CDR2 (germline): SEHNR, FQNEAQ (reference sequence).

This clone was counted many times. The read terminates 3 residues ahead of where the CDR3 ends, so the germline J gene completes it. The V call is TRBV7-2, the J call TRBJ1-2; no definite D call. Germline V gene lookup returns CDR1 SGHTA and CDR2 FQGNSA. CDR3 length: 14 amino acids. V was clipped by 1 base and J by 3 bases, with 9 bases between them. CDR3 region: CASSLDTDHYGYTF. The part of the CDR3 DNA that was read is TGTGCCAGCAGCTTAGATACTGATCACTATGGC.

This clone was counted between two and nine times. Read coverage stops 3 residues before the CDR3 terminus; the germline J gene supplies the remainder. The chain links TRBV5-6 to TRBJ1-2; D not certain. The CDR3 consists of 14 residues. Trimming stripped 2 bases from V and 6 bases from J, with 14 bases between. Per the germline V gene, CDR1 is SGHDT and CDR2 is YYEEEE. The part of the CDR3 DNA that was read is TGTGCCAGCAGCTTAGGGAGTGGGCGGGATGGC. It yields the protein CASSLGSGRDG. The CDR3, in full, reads CASSLGSGRDGYTF. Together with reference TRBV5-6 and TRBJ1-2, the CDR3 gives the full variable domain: DAGVTQSPTHLIKTRGQQVTLRCSPKSGHDTVSWYQQALGQGPQFIFQYYEEEERQRGNFPDRFSGHQFPNYSSELNVNALLLGDSALYLCASSLGSGRDGYTFGSGTRLTVV.

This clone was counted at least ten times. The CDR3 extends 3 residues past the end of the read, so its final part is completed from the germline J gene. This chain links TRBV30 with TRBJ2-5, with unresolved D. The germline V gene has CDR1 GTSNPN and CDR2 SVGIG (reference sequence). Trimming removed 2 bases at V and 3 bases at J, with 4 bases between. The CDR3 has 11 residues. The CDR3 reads CAWSPEETQYF. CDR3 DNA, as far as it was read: TGTGCCTGGAGTCCAGAAGAGACC. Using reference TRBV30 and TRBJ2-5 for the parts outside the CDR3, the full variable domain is SQTIHQWPATLVQPVGSPLSLECTVEGTSNPNLYWYRQAAGRGLQLLFYSVGIGQISSEVPQNLSASRPQDRQFILSSKKLLLSDSGFYLCAWSPEETQYFGPGTRLLVL.

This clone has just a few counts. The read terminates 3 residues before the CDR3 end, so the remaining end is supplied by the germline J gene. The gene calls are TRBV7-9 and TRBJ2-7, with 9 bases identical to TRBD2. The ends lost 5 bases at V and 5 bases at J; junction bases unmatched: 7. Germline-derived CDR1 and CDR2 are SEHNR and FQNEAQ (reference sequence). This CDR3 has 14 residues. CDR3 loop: CASSPSGRNNEQYF. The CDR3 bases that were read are TGTGCCAGCAGCCCGAGCGGGAGGAACAACGAG.

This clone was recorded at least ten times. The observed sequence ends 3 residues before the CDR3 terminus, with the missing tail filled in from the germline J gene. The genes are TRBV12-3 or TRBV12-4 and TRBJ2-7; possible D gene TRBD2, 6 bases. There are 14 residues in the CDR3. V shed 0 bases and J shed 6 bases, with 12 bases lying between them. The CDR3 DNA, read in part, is TGTGCCAGCAGTTTAGCGACTAGTAGCTCCGAG. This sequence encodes CASSLATSSSE. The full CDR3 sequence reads CASSLATSSSEQYF.